This TCR beta chain was profiled in a study of blood T cell repertoires in COVID-19. The wider study: Some COVID-19 samples were acute and others convalescent; all came from the United States, Italy and Spain. The analysed material was cDNA or gDNA that came from T cells, B-cell-depleted T cells, or PBMCs.

Germline values: CDR1 LGHNA, CDR2 YSLEER. Trimming took 4 bases from V and 4 from J, leaving 18 bases between them. The CDR3 covers 16 residues. Original data processing: By means of reference gene primer amplification, nucleated cell counts were estimated. Profiled with immunoSEQ multiplex PCR; TCRdb holds only in-frame clones, not every one. V and J calls and clone size are as listed in that table; D and trimming were resolved from the DNA. The sample has 85,000 to 100,000 clones, 79% seen once. The rearrangement joins TRBV4-3 to TRBJ2-3; no clear D. The TCR originated in an elderly woman with active or convalescent COVID-19. The source material was peripheral blood. The CDR3 protein is CASSPSPTYRADTQYF. The DNA for the CDR3 is TGCGCCAGCAGCCCCTCACCCACCTATCGGGCAGATACGCAGTATTTT.